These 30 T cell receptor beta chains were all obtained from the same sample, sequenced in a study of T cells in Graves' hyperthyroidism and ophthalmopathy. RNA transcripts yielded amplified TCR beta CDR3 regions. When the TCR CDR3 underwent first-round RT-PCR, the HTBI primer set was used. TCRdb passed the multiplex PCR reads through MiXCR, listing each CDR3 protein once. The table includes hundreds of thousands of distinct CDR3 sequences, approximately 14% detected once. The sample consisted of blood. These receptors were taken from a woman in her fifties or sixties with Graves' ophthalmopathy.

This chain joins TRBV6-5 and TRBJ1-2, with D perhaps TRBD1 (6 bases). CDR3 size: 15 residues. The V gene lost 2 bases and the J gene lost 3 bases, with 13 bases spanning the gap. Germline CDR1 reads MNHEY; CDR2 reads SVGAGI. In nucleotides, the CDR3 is TGTGCCAGCAGTTACGACGGGGCAGGGGACTATGGCTACACCTTC. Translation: CASSYDGAGDYGYTF.

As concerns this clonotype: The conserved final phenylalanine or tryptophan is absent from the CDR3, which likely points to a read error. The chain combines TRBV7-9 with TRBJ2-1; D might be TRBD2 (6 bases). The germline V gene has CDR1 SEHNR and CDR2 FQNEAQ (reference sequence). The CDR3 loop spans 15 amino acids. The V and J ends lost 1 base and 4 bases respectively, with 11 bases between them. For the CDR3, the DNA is TGTGCCAGCAGCTTAGAGGCGGGACCATACAATGAGCAGTTCCTC. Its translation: CASSLEAGPYNEQFL.

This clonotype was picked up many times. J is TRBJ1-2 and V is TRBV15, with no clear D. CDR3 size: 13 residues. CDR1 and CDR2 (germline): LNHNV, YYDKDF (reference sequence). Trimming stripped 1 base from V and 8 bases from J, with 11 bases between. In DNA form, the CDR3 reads TGTGCCACCAGCAGAGCGGAACAGTGGGGCTACACCTTC. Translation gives CATSRAEQWGYTF.

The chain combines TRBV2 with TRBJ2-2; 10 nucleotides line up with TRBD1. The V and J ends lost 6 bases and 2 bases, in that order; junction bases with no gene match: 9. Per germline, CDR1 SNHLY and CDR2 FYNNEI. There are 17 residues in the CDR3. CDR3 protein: CASRFSRDRGNTGELFF. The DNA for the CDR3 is TGTGCCAGCAGATTTAGCCGGGACAGGGGTAACACCGGGGAGCTGTTTTTT.

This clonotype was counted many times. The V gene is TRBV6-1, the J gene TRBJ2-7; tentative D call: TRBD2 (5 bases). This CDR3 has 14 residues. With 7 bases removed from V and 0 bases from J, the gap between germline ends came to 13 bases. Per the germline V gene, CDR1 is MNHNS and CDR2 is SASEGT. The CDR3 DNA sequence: TGTGCCAGCATGCAGCGGAGATACTCCTACGAGCAGTACTTC. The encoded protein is CASMQRRYSYEQYF.

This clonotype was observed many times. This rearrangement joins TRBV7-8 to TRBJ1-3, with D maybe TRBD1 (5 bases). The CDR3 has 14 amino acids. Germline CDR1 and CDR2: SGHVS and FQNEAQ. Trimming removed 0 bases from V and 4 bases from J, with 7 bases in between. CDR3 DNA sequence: TGTGCCAGCAGCTTAGCAGGGGCAGGAAACACCATATATTTT. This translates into CASSLAGAGNTIYF.

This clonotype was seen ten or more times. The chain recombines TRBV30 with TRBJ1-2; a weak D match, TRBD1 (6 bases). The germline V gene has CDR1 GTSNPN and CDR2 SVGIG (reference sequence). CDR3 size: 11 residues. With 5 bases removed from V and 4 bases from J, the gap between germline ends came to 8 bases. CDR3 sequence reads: CAWDRPYGYTF. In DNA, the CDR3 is TGTGCCTGGGACAGGCCCTATGGCTACACCTTC.

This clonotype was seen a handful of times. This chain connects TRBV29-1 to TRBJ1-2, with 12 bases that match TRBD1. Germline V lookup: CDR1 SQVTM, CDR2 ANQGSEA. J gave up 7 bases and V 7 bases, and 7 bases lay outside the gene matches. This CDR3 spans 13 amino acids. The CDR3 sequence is CSAGTGGYSGYTF. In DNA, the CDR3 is TGCAGCGCCGGGACAGGGGGCTACTCTGGCTACACCTTC.

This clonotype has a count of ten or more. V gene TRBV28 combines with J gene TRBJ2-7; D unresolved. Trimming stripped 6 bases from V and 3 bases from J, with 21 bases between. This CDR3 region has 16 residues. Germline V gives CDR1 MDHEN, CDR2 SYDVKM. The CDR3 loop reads CASSSRILPSLYEQYF. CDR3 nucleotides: TGTGCCAGCAGCTCCAGGATCCTTCCCTCTCTCTACGAGCAGTACTTC.

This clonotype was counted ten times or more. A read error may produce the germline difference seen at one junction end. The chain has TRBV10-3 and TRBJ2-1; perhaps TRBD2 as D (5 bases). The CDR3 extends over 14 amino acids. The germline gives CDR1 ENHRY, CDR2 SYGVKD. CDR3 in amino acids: CAISELVSCNEQFF. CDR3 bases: TGTGCCATCAGTGAACTAGTCTCCTGCAATGAGCAGTTCTTC.

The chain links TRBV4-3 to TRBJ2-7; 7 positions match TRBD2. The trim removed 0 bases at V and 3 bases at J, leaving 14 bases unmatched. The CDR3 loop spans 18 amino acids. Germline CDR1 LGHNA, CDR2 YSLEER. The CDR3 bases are TGCGCCAGCAGCCAAGATTGGGCTAGCGGAGGTATCCACTACGAGCAGTACTTC. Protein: CASSQDWASGGIHYEQYF.

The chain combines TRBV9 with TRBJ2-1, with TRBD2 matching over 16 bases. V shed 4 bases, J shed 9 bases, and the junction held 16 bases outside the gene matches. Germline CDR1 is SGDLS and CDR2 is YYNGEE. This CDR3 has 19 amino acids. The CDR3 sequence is CASSPGTSGRALRRGEQFF. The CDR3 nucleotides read TGTGCCAGCAGCCCTGGGACTAGCGGGAGGGCCCTGCGGCGAGGTGAGCAGTTCTTC.

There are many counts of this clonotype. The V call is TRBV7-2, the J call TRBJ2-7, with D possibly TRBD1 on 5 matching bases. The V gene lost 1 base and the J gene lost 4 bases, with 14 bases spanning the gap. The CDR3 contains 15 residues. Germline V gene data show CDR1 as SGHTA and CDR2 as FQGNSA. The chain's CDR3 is CASSLGGPTPYEQYF. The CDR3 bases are TGTGCCAGCAGCTTAGGGGGCCCGACCCCTTACGAGCAGTACTTC.

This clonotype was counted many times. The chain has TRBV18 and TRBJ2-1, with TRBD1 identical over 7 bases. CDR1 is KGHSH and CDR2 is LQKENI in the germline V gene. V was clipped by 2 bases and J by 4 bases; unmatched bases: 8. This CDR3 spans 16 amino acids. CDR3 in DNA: TGTGCCAGCTCACCATACGGGACAGCCAAATACAATGAGCAGTTCTTC. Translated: CASSPYGTAKYNEQFF.

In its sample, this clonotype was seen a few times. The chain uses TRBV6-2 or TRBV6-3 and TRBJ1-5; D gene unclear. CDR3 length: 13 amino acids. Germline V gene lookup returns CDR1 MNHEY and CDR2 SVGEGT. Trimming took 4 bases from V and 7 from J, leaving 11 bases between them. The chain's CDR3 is CASSSGMDQPQHF. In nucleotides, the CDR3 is TGTGCCAGCAGTTCCGGGATGGACCAGCCCCAGCATTTT.

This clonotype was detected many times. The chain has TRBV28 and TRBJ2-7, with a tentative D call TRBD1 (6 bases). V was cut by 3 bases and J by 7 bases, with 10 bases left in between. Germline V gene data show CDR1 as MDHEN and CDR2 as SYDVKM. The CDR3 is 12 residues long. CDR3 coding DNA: TGTGCCAGCAGTTTTGGACAGACGGAGCAGTACTTC. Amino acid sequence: CASSFGQTEQYF.

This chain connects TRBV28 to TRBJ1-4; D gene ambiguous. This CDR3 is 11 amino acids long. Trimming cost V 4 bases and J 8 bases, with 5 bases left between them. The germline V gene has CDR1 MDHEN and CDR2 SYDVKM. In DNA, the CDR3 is TGTGCCAGCAGTTACCGAGAAAAACTGTTTTTT. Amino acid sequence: CASSYREKLFF. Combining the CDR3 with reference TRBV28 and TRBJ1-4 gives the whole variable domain DVKVTQSSRYLVKRTGEKVFLECVQDMDHENMFWYRQDPGLGLRLIYFSYDVKMKEKGDIPEGYSVSREKKERFSLILESASTNQTSMYLCASSYREKLFFGSGTQLSVL.

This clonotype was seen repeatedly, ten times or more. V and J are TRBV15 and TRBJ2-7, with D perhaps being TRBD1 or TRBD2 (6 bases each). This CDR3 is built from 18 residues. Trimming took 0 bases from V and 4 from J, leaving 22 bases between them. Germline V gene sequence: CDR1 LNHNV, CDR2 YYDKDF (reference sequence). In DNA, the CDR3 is TGTGCCACCAGCAGAGATTCGGGGGCGCGGCGGGACCCGTACGAGCAGTACTTC. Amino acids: CATSRDSGARRDPYEQYF.

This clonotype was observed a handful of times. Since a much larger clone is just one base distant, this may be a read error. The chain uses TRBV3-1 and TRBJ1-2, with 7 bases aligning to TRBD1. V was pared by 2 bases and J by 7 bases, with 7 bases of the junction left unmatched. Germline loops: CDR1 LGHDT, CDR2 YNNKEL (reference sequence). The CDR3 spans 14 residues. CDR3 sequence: CASSQLDRICGYTF. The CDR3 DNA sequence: TGTGCCAGCAGCCAACTGGACAGGATCTGTGGCTACACCTTC.

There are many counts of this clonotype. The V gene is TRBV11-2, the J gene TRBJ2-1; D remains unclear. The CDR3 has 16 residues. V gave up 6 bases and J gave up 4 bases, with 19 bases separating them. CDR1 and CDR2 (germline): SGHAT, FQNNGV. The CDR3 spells CASRSRLLVGYNEQFF. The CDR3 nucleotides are TGTGCCAGCAGGTCTAGACTCCTGGTCGGTTACAATGAGCAGTTCTTC.

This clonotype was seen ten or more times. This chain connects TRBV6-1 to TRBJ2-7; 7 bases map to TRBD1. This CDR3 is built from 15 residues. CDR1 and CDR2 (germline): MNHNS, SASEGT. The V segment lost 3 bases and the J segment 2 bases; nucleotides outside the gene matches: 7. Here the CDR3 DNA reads TGTGCCAGCAGTGACACCGGGACAGCTACCTACGAGCAGTACTTC. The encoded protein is CASSDTGTATYEQYF.

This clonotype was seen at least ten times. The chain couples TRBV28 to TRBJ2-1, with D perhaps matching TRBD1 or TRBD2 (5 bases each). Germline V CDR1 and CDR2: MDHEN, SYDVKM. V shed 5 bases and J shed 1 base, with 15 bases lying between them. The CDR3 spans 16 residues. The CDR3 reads CASSPPGLRSYNEQFF. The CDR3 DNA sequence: TGTGCCAGCAGTCCGCCGGGGCTCAGATCCTACAATGAGCAGTTCTTC.

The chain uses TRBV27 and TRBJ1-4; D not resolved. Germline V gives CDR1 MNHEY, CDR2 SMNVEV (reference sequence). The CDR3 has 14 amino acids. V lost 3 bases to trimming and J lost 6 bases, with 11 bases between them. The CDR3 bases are TGTGCCAGCAGTTTGGGAGGGTTTGATGAAAAACTGTTTTTT. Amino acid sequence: CASSLGGFDEKLFF. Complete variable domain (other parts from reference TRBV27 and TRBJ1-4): EAQVTQNPRYLITVTGKKLTVTCSQNMNHEYMSWYRQDPGLGLRQIYYSMNVEVTDKGDVPEGYKVSRKEKRNFPLILESPSPNQTSLYFCASSLGGFDEKLFFGSGTQLSVL.

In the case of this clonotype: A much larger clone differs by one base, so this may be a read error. This chain's CDR3 is CASSQPGQVLNTEVFF. The CDR3 region has the DNA TGTGCCAGCAGCCAGCCGGGACAGGTCTTGAACACTGAAGTTTTCTTT. The rearrangement links TRBV14 to TRBJ1-1, with 8 bases lining up with TRBD1. Germline V gives CDR1 SGHDN, CDR2 FVKESK. The CDR3 loop spans 16 amino acids.

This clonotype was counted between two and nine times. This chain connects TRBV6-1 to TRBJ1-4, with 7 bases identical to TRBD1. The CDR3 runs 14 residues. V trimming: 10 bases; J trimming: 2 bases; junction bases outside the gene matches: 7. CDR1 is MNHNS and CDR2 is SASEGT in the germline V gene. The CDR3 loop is CATTGVSTNEKLFF. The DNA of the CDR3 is TGTGCCACCACAGGGGTTAGCACTAATGAAAAACTGTTTTTT.

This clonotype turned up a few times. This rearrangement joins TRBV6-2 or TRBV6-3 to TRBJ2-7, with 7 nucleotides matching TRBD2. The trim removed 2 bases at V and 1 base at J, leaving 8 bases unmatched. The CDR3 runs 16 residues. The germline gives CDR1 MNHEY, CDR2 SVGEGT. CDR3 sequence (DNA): TGTGCCAGCAGTTACAATCCCCTAGCGGTTTCCTACGAGCAGTACTTC. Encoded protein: CASSYNPLAVSYEQYF.

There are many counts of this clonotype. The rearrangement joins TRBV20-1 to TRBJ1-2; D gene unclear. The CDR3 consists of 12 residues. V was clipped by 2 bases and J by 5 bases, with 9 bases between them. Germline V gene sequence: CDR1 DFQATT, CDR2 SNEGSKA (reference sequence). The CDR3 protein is CSARLQTYGYTF. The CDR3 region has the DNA TGCAGTGCTAGATTACAGACATATGGCTACACCTTC.

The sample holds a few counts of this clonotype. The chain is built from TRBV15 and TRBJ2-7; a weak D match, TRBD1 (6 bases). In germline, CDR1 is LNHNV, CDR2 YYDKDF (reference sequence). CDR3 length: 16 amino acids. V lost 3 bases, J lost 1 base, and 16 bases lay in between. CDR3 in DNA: TGTGCCACCAGCAGGAAGACAGGTGGGGGATCCTACGAGCAGTACTTC. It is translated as CATSRKTGGGSYEQYF.

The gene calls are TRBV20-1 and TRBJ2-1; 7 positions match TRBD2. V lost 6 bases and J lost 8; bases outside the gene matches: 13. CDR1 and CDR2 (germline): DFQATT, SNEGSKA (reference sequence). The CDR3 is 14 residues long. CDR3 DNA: TGCAGTGCCCCCATGGGCGGGAGAAGCTATGAGCAGTTCTTC. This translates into CSAPMGGRSYEQFF.

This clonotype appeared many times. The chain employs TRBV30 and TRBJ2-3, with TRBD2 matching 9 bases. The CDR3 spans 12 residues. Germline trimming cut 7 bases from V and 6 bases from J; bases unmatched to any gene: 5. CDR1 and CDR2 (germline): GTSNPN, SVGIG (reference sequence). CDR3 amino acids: CASSGAVDTQYF. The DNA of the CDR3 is TGTGCCTCTAGCGGGGCCGTGGATACGCAGTATTTT.